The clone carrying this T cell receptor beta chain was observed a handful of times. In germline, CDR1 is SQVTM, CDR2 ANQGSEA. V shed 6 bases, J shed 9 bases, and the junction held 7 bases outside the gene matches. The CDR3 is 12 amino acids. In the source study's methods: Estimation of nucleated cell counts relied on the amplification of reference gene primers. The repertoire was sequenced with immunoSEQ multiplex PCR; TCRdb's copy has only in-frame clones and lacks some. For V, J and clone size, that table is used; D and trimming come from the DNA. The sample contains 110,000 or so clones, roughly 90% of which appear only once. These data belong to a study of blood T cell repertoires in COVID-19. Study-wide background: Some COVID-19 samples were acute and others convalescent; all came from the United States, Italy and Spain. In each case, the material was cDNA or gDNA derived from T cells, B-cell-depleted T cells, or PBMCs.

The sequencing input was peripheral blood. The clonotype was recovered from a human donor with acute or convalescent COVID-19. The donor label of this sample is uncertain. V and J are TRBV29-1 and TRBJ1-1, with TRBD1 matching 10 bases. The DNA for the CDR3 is TGCAGCGTACCGGGACAGGGGTCAAAAGCTTTCTTT. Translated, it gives CSVPGQGSKAFF.